The 9 T cell receptor beta chains presented below share a single source sample, sequenced in a study of regulatory T cells in long-lasting Graves disease (dated by TCRdb to 2020 to 2023). The method was multiplex PCR. Sequenced using an Illumina HiSeq 4000. TCR beta libraries were built with iRepertoire HTBI primers and Arm-PCR amplification of CDR3 regions. TCRdb reanalyzed the raw reads on its own, using fastp at Q25 for trimming and MiXCR for clone calling, and kept in-frame beta chains. Identical CDR3 protein sequences are pooled into one entry, listed with their most common genes and DNA. This sample gives 500,000 or so distinct CDR3 sequences in total; around 15% of them show up just once. 12% of the sample goes to the ten largest clones. Per the publication, the time point label means: newly diagnosed GD, antithyroid drugs for less than 3 months. RNA was extracted from PBMCs in TRIzol for both TCR sequencing and RNA sequencing.

This sample was also put to use in a study of T cells in Graves' hyperthyroidism and ophthalmopathy.

Sequences were derived from peripheral blood mononuclear cells (PBMCs), sampled at new diagnosis, from a patient treated with antithyroid drugs. The origin of the receptors is a man aged 40-49 years with Graves disease. Donor details come from another sample of the same person, matched by shared clones.

This clonotype was observed at least ten times. V usage is TRBV12-3 or TRBV12-4 and J usage is TRBJ2-3; 8 bases are shared with TRBD1. The CDR3 sequence is 16 residues long. V was clipped by 5 bases and J by 3 bases; unmatched bases: 10. In DNA form, the CDR3 reads TGTGCCAGCAGTCACCGGTTTAGGGACAGGACAGATACGCAGTATTTT. It yields the protein CASSHRFRDRTDTQYF.

This clonotype was recorded a few times. V and J are TRBV20-1 and TRBJ2-1, with 8 bases matching TRBD2. The ends lost 5 bases at V and 0 bases at J; junction bases unmatched: 12. The CDR3 runs to 17 residues. CDR1 and CDR2 (germline): DFQATT, SNEGSKA (reference sequence). The CDR3 DNA is TGCAGTGCTTACTCAAGAGATAGCGGGGTCTCCTACAATGAGCAGTTCTTC. Translating it yields CSAYSRDSGVSYNEQFF.

This clonotype was seen at least ten times. For the CDR3, the DNA is TGCAGTGCATCAGGGACTAGCGGGAGATATTCCTACGAGCAGTACTTC. It specifies CSASGTSGRYSYEQYF. The V and J genes are TRBV20-1 and TRBJ2-7; 14 nucleotides line up with TRBD2. Germline V gene lookup returns CDR1 DFQATT and CDR2 SNEGSKA (reference sequence). Trimming removed 6 bases from V and 1 base from J; junction bases left unmatched: 8. This CDR3 comprises 16 residues.

This clonotype was counted ten times or more. This sequence joins TRBV2 and TRBJ2-7; D not resolved. The V end was cut by 6 bases, the J end by 2 bases, with 8 bases between. This CDR3 spans 12 amino acids. The germline V gene has CDR1 SNHLY and CDR2 FYNNEI. The CDR3 spells CASRHTAYEQYF. CDR3 sequence (DNA): TGTGCCAGCAGGCACACTGCCTACGAGCAGTACTTC.

This clonotype was counted ten times or more. The J gene is TRBJ2-5, the V gene TRBV29-1; the D is unclear. CDR3 length equals 13 residues. Trimming removed 2 bases from V and 2 bases from J, with 9 bases in between. Germline lookup yields CDR1 SQVTM and CDR2 ANQGSEA. Here the CDR3 reads CSVEWSQQETQYF. The CDR3 nucleotides read TGCAGCGTTGAATGGTCTCAGCAAGAGACCCAGTACTTC.

This clonotype appeared many times. The chain is built from TRBV28 and TRBJ2-3, with no clear D. V gave up 4 bases and J gave up 1 base, with 15 bases separating them. This CDR3 is 16 amino acids long. Germline assignment: CDR1 MDHEN and CDR2 SYDVKM. The CDR3 reads CASSWGTPWGTDTQYF. DNA for the CDR3: TGTGCCAGCAGTTGGGGAACACCGTGGGGCACAGATACGCAGTATTTT.

The table lists this clonotype with many counts. The chain uses TRBV28 and TRBJ1-5; maybe TRBD1 (5 bases). V was shortened by 2 bases and J by 0 bases, with 11 bases between the two germline ends. The CDR3 runs to 16 residues. In germline, CDR1 is MDHEN, CDR2 SYDVKM. CDR3 sequence: CASSLEGRDSNQPQHF. CDR3 sequence (DNA): TGTGCCAGCAGTTTAGAGGGCAGGGATAGCAATCAGCCCCAGCATTTT.

The genes are TRBV10-1 and TRBJ2-2; D assignment may be TRBD1 or TRBD2 (6 bases each). Trimming left V 3 bases short and J 5 bases short, with 13 bases between. This CDR3 has 15 residues. The germline CDR1 and CDR2 sequences are WNHNN and SYGVQD (reference sequence). The CDR3 is CASSDTGARTGELFF. The CDR3 DNA is TGCGCCAGCAGTGATACGGGGGCAAGAACCGGGGAGCTGTTTTTT.

A few counts support this clonotype. The rearrangement uses TRBV5-1 and TRBJ2-1; TRBD1 agrees at 9 bases. The length of the CDR3 is 16 residues. Germline CDR1 and CDR2: SGHRS and YFSETQ. V shed 1 base and J 5 bases; nucleotides not matched to a gene: 7. The CDR3 reads CASSLSRDRAHNEQFF. DNA of the CDR3: TGCGCCAGCAGCTTGTCCCGGGACAGGGCCCACAATGAGCAGTTCTTC. Complete variable domain (other parts from reference TRBV5-1 and TRBJ2-1): KAGVTQTPRYLIKTRGQQVTLSCSPISGHRSVSWYQQTPGQGLQFLFEYFSETQRNKGNFPGRFSGRQFSNSRSEMNVSTLELGDSALYLCASSLSRDRAHNEQFFGPGTRLTVL.